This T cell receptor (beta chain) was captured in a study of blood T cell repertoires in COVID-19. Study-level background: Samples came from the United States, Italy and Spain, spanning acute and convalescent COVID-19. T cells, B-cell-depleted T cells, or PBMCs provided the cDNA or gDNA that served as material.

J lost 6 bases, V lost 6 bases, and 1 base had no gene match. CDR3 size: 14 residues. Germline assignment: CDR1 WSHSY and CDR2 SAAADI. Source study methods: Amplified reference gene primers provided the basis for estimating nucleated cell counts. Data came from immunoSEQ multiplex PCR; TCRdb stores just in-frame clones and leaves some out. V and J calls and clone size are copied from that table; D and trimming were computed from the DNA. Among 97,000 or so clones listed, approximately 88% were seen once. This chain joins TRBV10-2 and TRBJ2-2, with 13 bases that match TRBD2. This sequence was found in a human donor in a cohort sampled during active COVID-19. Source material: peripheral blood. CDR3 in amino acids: CASRLAGGPGELFF. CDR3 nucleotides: TGCGCCAGCAGACTAGCGGGGGGGCCCGGGGAGCTGTTTTTT.